A selection of T cell receptor beta chains follows, all from one sample in a study of blood T cell repertoires in COVID-19. Sequencing used immunoSEQ multiplex PCR; TCRdb keeps in-frame clones, though not all of them. Of tens of thousands of clones listed, about 85% are singletons. The sequencing sample was made of peripheral blood. Every receptor here comes from a man aged 45 to 65 with active or convalescent COVID-19. CDR3s leave out the opening cysteine and the closing phenylalanine or tryptophan.

j_call | v_call | cdr3_aa
TRBJ2-3 | TRBV27 | ASRKERRGPSTDTQY
TRBJ2-1 | TRBV5-6 | ASSGSFNEQF
TRBJ2-7 | TRBV7-5 | VRSLDNYEQY
TRBJ2-1 | TRBV4-1 | ASSLPWAGEIGEQF
TRBJ1-5 | TRBV7-6 | ASSPDRRSGPQH
TRBJ2-1 | TRBV19 | ASSSGINNEQF
TRBJ1-1 | TRBV27 | ASSSPDRVTEAF
TRBJ1-5 | TRBV6-5 | ASGTAHQPQH
TRBJ2-5 | TRBV9 | ASSVQTAGIETQY
TRBJ1-5 | TRBV5-4 | ASSSRHLCYQPQH